The 20 T cell receptor beta chains listed next were all sequenced from one sample in a study of blood T cell repertoires in COVID-19. The data were produced by immunoSEQ multiplex PCR, yet TCRdb's version contains in-frame clones alone and is incomplete. The sample contains just over 35,000 clones, 75% to 90% of which appear only once. The sequencing input was peripheral blood. The origin of the receptors is a human donor in a cohort sampled during active or convalescent COVID-19. The donor label of this sample is uncertain.

The CDR3 DNA follows: TGTGCCAGCAGTGAGCGCAGGGGCTATGGCTACACCTTC. This encodes CASSERRGYGYTF. The V call is TRBV6-1, the J call TRBJ1-2; perhaps TRBD1 as D (6 bases). CDR1 MNHNS and CDR2 SASEGT come from the germline V gene. The CDR3 covers 13 residues. V was shortened by 3 bases and J by 4 bases, with 9 bases between the two germline ends.

This sequence joins TRBV5-1 and TRBJ2-5; 13 bases are shared with TRBD2. The J segment lost 2 bases and the V segment lost 5 bases, leaving 3 bases of the junction unmatched. This CDR3 comprises 15 residues. CDR1 and CDR2 from the germline V gene are SGHRS and YFSETQ. In DNA form, the CDR3 reads TGCGCCAGCAGGACTAGCGGGGGGATGCAAGAGACCCAGTACTTC. It encodes CASRTSGGMQETQYF.

The rearrangement links TRBV5-4 to TRBJ1-2, with 10 bases that match TRBD1. The V and J ends lost 4 bases and 2 bases, in that order; junction bases with no gene match: 5. The CDR3 extends over 15 amino acids. Looked up from germline, CDR1 is SGHNT and CDR2 is YYREEE (reference sequence). CDR3 nucleotide sequence: TGTGCCAGCAGCCAGTGGACAGGGGGAAACTATGGCTACACCTTC. Its translation is CASSQWTGGNYGYTF.

The chain has TRBV7-9 and TRBJ1-5; 7 bases match TRBD1. The CDR3 is made up of 14 amino acids. Trimming took 7 bases from V and 5 from J; bases not matched to a gene: 8. Germline V gene lookup returns CDR1 SEHNR and CDR2 FQNEAQ (reference sequence). In DNA, the CDR3 is TGTGCCAGCACTCGAACAGGGGCGGATCAGCCCCAGCATTTT. This encodes CASTRTGADQPQHF.

The count of this clone is one. The chain recombines TRBV5-5 with TRBJ1-2; weak D call: TRBD1 (6 bases). Germline V CDR1 and CDR2: SGHKS, YYEKEE (reference sequence). This CDR3 spans 16 amino acids. Deletions cut 4 bases from V and 2 bases from J, with 18 bases between. The CDR3 nucleotides read TGTGCCAGCAGCCAGGGGATTTCGGGGGGAAACTATGGCTACACCTTC. Translating gives CASSQGISGGNYGYTF.

This rearrangement joins TRBV5-1 to TRBJ2-7, with D possibly being TRBD1 (5 bases). The CDR3 has 12 residues. The ends were cut back, 4 bases at V and 4 bases at J, with 9 bases in the middle. Germline V CDR1 and CDR2: SGHRS, YFSETQ. CDR3 residues: CASSRDRYEQYF. CDR3 sequence (DNA): TGCGCCAGCAGCCGCGACAGATACGAGCAGTACTTC.

The chain combines TRBV2 with TRBJ2-2; 7 positions match TRBD1. V lost 6 bases, J lost 0 bases, and 4 bases stayed unmatched. The CDR3 length is 15 residues. Germline CDR1 and CDR2: SNHLY and FYNNEI. The CDR3 loop reads CASSLDRSNTGELFF. The CDR3 coding sequence is TGTGCCAGCAGCTTGGACAGGTCGAACACCGGGGAGCTGTTTTTT.

The genes are TRBV5-5 and TRBJ1-4; TRBD1 matches at 7 bases. CDR1 and CDR2 (germline): SGHKS, YYEKEE (reference sequence). The CDR3 is 16 residues long. J lost 2 bases, V lost 3 bases, and 7 bases had no gene match. The chain's CDR3 is CASSSEQGLTNEKLFF. CDR3 in DNA: TGTGCCAGCAGCTCGGAACAGGGGTTGACTAATGAAAAACTGTTTTTT. Together with reference TRBV5-5 and TRBJ1-4, the CDR3 gives the full variable domain: DAGVTQSPTHLIKTRGQQVTLRCSPISGHKSVSWYQQVLGQGPQFIFQYYEKEERGRGNFPDRFSARQFPNYSSELNVNALLLGDSALYLCASSSEQGLTNEKLFFGSGTQLSVL.

This clone was seen more than once but under ten times. This chain uses TRBV6-5 with TRBJ1-5; unclear D gene. CDR3 length: 14 amino acids. Deletions cut 5 bases from V and 6 bases from J, with 14 bases between. Germline V lookup: CDR1 MNHEY, CDR2 SVGAGI. As DNA, the CDR3 is TGTGCCAGCAGTCCACAGAGGCGGGGTCAGCCCCAGCATTTT. Translating gives CASSPQRRGQPQHF.

V usage is TRBV6-5 and J usage is TRBJ2-1, with 13 bases matching TRBD2. Germline CDR1 reads MNHEY; CDR2 reads SVGAGI. The V segment lost 2 bases and the J segment 7 bases; nucleotides outside the gene matches: 5. The CDR3 is 16 amino acids. The CDR3 loop reads CASSYRTSGRMNEQFF. CDR3 bases: TGTGCCAGCAGTTACCGGACTAGCGGGAGAATGAATGAGCAGTTCTTC.

The table lists this clone with a few counts. The V call is TRBV7-8, the J call TRBJ1-4; TRBD1 agrees at 7 bases. This CDR3 has 14 amino acids. The germline V gene has CDR1 SGHVS and CDR2 FQNEAQ. V shed 4 bases and J 5 bases; nucleotides not matched to a gene: 4. CDR3: CASSSRQGNEKLFF. CDR3 nucleotide sequence: TGTGCCAGCAGCTCCCGACAGGGAAATGAAAAACTGTTTTTT.

As regards this clone: Other nucleotide sequences in the sample specify the same CDR3. The rearrangement uses TRBV12-3 or TRBV12-4 and TRBJ1-6; perhaps TRBD1 as D (5 bases). Trimming removed 3 bases at V and 7 bases at J, with 7 bases between. This CDR3 has 13 residues. The CDR3 reads CASSFRGNSPLHF. The DNA of the CDR3 is TGTGCCAGCAGTTTCCGGGGGAATTCACCCCTCCACTTT.

V and J are TRBV7-9 and TRBJ1-1, with 7 positions matching TRBD1. Germline lookup yields CDR1 SEHNR and CDR2 FQNEAQ (reference sequence). Unmatched junction bases numbered 8, after V lost 5 bases and J lost 5 bases. This CDR3 spans 14 amino acids. DNA for the CDR3: TGTGCCAGCAGCGTAGGGGGCGTTAGGACTGAAGCTTTCTTT. Encoded protein: CASSVGGVRTEAFF. Together with reference TRBV7-9 and TRBJ1-1, the CDR3 gives the full variable domain: DTGVSQNPRHKITKRGQNVTFRCDPISEHNRLYWYRQTLGQGPEFLTYFQNEAQLEKSRLLSDRFSAERPKGSFSTLEIQRTEQGDSAMYLCASSVGGVRTEAFFGQGTRLTVV.

CDR3 protein: CATSDPTGKRNEQFF. The CDR3 bases are TGTGCCACCAGTGATCCGACAGGGAAAAGGAATGAGCAGTTCTTC. This chain joins TRBV24-1 and TRBJ2-1; 7 nucleotides agree with TRBD1. The CDR3 has 15 residues. Germline CDR1 reads KGHDR; CDR2 reads SFDVKD. V trimming: 3 bases; J trimming: 7 bases; junction bases outside the gene matches: 8.

The chain recombines TRBV7-8 with TRBJ1-2, with D tentatively TRBD1 (5 bases). From germline, CDR1 is SGHVS and CDR2 FQNEAQ. The CDR3 has 15 residues. Deletions cut 3 bases from V and 0 bases from J, with 11 bases between. CDR3 sequence: CASSLTATSNYGYTF. The CDR3 DNA follows: TGTGCCAGCAGCTTGACAGCGACGTCTAACTATGGCTACACCTTC. Full variable domain (missing parts from reference TRBV7-8 and TRBJ1-2): GAGVSQSPRYKVAKRGQDVALRCDPISGHVSLFWYQQALGQGPEFLTYFQNEAQLDKSGLPSDRFFAERPEGSVSTLKIQRTQQEDSAVYLCASSLTATSNYGYTFGSGTRLTVV.

J is TRBJ2-1 and V is TRBV19, with 7 bases fitting TRBD1. The CDR3 covers 12 residues. Germline assignment: CDR1 LNHDA and CDR2 SQIVND (reference sequence). Trimming at V came to 8 bases and at J to 3 bases, leaving 1 base not matched to a gene. The CDR3 nucleotides read TGTGCCAGTGGGGACAGCTACAATGAGCAGTTCTTC. Translated, it gives CASGDSYNEQFF.

This chain uses TRBV9 with TRBJ2-7; 10 bases map to TRBD2. The CDR3 runs 15 residues. V shed 0 bases and J 4 bases; nucleotides not matched to a gene: 4. CDR1 SGDLS and CDR2 YYNGEE come from the germline V gene. The CDR3 DNA sequence: TGTGCCAGCAGCGTAGGAATAGCGGGAGGTTACGAGCAGTACTTC. Translation: CASSVGIAGGYEQYF.

This chain connects TRBV2 to TRBJ2-2; 11 bases align to TRBD1. The V segment lost 7 bases and the J segment 6 bases; nucleotides outside the gene matches: 1. Germline loops: CDR1 SNHLY, CDR2 FYNNEI. The length of the CDR3 is 13 residues. CDR3 sequence reads: CASKGQGAGELFF. The DNA for the CDR3 is TGTGCCAGCAAGGGACAGGGGGCCGGGGAGCTGTTTTTT.

This clone was recorded once. This sequence joins TRBV24-1 and TRBJ2-3, with 9 positions matching TRBD2. V lost 3 bases, J lost 2 bases, and 5 bases stayed unmatched. Germline values: CDR1 KGHDR, CDR2 SFDVKD. This CDR3 is built from 16 residues. CDR3 protein: CATSDTEREATDTQYF. CDR3 DNA sequence: TGTGCCACCAGTGATACGGAGCGGGAGGCCACAGATACGCAGTATTTT.

The chain employs TRBV5-1 and TRBJ2-5; TRBD1 matches 10 bases. The germline gives CDR1 SGHRS, CDR2 YFSETQ. With 8 bases clipped from V and 5 bases from J, the junction kept 12 bases outside the gene matches. This CDR3 is 15 amino acids long. In nucleotides, the CDR3 is TGCGCCAGTAATCCGGGACAGGGGTTTTGGGAGACCCAGTACTTC. Protein sequence: CASNPGQGFWETQYF.